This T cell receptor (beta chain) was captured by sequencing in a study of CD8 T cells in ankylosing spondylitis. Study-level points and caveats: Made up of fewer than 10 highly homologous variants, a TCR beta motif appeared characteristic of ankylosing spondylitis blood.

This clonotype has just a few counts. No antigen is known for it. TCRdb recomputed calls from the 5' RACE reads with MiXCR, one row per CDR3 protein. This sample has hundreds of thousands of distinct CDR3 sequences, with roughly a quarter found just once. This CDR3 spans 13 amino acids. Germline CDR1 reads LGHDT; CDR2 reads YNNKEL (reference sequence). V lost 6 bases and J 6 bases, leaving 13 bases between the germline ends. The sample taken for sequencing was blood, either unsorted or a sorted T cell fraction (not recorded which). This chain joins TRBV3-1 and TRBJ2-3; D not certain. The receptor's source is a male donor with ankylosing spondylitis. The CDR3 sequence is CASSGTAGDTQYF. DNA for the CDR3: TGTGCCAGCAGTGGAACCGCTGGGGATACGCAGTATTTT.